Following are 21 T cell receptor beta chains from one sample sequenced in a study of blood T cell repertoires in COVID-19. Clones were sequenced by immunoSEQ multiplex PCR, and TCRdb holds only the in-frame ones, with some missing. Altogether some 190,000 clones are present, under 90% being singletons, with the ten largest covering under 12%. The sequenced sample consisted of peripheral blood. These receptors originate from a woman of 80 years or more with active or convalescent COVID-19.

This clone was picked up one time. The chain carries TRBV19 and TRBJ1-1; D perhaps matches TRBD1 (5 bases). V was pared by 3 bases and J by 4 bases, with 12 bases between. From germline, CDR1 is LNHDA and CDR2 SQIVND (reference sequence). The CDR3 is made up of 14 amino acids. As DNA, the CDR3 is TGTGCCAGTAGTATCGCGGGGGTCGGCACTGAAGCTTTCTTT. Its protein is CASSIAGVGTEAFF.

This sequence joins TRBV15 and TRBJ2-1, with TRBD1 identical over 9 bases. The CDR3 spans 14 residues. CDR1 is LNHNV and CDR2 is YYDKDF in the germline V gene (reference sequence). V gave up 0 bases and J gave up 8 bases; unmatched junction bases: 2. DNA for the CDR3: TGTGCCACCAGCAGAGAACAGGGGGCAGATGAGCAGTTCTTC. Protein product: CATSREQGADEQFF.

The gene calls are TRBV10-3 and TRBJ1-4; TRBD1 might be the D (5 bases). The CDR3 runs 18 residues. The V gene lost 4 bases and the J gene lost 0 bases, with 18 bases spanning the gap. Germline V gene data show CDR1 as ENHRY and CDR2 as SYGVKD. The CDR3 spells CAISVKKLGQTTNEKLFF. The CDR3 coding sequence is TGTGCCATCAGTGTGAAAAAGCTGGGGCAGACAACTAATGAAAAACTGTTTTTT.

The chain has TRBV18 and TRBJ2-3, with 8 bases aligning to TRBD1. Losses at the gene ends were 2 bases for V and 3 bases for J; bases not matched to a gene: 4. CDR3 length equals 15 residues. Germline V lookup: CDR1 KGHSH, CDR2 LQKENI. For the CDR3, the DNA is TGTGCCAGCTCACCAACGGACAGGGAGACAGATACGCAGTATTTT. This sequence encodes CASSPTDRETDTQYF.

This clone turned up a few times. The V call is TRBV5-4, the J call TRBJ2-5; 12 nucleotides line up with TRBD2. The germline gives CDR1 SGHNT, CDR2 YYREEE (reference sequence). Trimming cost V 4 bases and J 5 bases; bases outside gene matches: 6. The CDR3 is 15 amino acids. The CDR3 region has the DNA TGTGCCAGCAGCCCCGGACTAGCGGGGTGGGAGACCCAGTACTTC. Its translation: CASSPGLAGWETQYF.

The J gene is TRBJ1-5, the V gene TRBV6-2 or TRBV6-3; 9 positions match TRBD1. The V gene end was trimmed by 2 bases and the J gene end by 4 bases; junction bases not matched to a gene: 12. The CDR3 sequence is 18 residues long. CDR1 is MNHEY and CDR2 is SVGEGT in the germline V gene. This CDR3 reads CASSYETGGGSRNQPQHF. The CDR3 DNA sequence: TGTGCCAGCAGTTACGAGACAGGGGGTGGTTCTAGGAATCAGCCCCAGCATTTT.

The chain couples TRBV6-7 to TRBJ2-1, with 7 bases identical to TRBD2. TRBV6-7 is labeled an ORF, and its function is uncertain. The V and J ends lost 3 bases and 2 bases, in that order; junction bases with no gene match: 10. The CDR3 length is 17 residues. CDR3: CASSYRSSGHTYNEQFF. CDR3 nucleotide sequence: TGTGCCAGCAGTTATAGGTCTAGCGGACACACCTACAATGAGCAGTTCTTC.

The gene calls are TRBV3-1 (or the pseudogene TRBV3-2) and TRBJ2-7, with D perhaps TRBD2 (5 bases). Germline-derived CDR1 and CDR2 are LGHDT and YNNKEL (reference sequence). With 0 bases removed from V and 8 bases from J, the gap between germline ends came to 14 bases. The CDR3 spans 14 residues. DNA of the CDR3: TGTGCCAGCAGCCAAGAGCTGGGGAGTTTCCAGCAGTACTTC. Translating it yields CASSQELGSFQQYF.

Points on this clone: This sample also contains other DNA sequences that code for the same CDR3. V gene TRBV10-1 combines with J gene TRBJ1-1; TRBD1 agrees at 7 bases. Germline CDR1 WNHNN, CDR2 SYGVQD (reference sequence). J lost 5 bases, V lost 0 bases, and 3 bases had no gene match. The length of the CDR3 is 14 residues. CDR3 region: CASSESGGLTEAFF. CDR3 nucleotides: TGCGCCAGCAGTGAGTCAGGGGGCCTAACTGAAGCTTTCTTT.

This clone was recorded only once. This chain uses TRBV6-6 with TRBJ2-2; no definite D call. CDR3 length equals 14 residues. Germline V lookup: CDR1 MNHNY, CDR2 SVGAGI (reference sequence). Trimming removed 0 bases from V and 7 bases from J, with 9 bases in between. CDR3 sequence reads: CASSYSHSVGELFF. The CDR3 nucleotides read TGTGCCAGCAGTTACTCCCATAGTGTCGGGGAGCTGTTTTTT.

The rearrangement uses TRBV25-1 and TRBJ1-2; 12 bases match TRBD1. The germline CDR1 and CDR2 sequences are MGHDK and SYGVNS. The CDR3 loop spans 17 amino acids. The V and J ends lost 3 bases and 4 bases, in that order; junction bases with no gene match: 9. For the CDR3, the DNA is TGTGCCAGCAGTGACCTGGGGACAGGGGGCCAACTCTATGGCTACACCTTC. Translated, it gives CASSDLGTGGQLYGYTF.

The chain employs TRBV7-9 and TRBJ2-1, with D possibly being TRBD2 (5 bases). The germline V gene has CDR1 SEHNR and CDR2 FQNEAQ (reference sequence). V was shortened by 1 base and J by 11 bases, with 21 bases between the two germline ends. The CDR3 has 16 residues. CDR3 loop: CASSLDGPGSSAKQFF. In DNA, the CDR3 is TGTGCCAGCAGCTTAGATGGACCGGGGAGTAGCGCAAAGCAGTTCTTC.

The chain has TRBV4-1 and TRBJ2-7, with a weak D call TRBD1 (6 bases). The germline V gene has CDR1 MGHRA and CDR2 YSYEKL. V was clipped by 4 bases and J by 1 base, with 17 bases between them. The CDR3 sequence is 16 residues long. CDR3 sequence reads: CASSPQGSGLSYEQYF. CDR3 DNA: TGCGCCAGCAGCCCCCAGGGGTCAGGGCTGTCCTACGAGCAGTACTTC.

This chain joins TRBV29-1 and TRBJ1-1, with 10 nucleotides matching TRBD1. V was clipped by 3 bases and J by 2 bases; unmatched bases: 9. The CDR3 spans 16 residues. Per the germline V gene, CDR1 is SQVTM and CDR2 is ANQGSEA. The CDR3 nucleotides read TGCAGCGTTGAGCGGGCCCCGACAGGGGGCAACACTGAAGCTTTCTTT. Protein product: CSVERAPTGGNTEAFF. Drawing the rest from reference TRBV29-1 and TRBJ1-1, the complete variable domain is SAVISQKPSRDICQRGTSLTIQCQVDSQVTMMFWYRQQPGQSLTLIATANQGSEATYESGFVIDKFPISRPNLTFSTLTVSNMSPEDSSIYLCSVERAPTGGNTEAFFGQGTRLTVV.

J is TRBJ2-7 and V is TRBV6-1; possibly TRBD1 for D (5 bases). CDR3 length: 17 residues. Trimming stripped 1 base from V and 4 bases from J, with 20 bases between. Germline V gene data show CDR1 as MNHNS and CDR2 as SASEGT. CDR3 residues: CASSEGNWGLTSYEQYF. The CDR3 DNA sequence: TGTGCCAGCAGTGAAGGGAATTGGGGCTTAACTTCTTACGAGCAGTACTTC.

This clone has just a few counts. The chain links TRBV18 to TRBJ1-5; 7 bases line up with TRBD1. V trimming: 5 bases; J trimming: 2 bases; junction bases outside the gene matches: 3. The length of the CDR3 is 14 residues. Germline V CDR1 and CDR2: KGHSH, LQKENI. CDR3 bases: TGTGCCAGCTCAGCTGGACAGGGCAATCAGCCCCAGCATTTT. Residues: CASSAGQGNQPQHF.

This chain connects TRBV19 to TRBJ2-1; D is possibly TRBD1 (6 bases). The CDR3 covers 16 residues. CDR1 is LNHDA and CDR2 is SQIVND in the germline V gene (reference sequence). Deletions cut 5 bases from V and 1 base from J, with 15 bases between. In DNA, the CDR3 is TGTGCCAGTAGTCCCCGGACAGTACATTCCTACAATGAGCAGTTCTTC. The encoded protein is CASSPRTVHSYNEQFF.

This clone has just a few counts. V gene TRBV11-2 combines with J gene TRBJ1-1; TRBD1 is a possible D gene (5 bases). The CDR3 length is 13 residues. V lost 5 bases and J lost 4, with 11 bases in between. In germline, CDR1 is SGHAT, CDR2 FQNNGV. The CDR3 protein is CASSLRAGTEAFF. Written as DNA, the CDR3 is TGTGCCAGCAGCCTCAGGGCTGGCACTGAAGCTTTCTTT.

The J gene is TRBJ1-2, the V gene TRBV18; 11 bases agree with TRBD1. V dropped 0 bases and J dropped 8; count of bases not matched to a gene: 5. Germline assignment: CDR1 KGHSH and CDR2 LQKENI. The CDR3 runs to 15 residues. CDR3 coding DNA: TGTGCCAGCTCACCACCGGGACAGGGGGGCACGGGCTACACCTTC. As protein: CASSPPGQGGTGYTF. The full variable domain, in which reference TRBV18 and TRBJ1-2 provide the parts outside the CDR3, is NAGVMQNPRHLVRRRGQEARLRCSPMKGHSHVYWYRQLPEEGLKFMVYLQKENIIDESGMPKERFSAEFPKEGPSILRIQQVVRGDSAAYFCASSPPGQGGTGYTFGSGTRLTVV.

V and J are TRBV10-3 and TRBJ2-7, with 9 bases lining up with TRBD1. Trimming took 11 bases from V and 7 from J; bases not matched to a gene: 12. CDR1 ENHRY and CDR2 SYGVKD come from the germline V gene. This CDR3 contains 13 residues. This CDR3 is CAALAQGAGEQYF. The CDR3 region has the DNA TGTGCCGCATTAGCACAGGGGGCGGGAGAGCAGTACTTC.

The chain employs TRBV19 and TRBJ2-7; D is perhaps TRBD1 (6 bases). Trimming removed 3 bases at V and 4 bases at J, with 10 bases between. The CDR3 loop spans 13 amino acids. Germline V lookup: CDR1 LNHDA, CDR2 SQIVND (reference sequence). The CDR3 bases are TGTGCCAGTAGTATCGGCAGGGGATACGAGCAGTACTTC. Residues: CASSIGRGYEQYF.